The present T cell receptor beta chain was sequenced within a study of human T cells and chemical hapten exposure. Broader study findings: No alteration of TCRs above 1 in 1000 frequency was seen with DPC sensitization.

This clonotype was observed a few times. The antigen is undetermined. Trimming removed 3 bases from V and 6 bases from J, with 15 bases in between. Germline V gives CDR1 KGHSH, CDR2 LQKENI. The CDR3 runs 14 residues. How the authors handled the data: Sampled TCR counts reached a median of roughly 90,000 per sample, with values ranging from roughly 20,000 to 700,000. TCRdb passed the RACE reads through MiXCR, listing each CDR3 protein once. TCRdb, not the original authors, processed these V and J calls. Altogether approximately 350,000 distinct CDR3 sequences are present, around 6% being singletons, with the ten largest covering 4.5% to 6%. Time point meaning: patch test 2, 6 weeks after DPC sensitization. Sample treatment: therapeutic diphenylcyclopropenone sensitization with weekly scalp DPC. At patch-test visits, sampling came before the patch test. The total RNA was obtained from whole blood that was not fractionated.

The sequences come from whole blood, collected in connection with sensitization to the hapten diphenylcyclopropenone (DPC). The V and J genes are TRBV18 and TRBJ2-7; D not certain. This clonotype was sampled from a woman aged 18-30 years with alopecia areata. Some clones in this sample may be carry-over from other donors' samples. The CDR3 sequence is CASSPPLLSTEQYF. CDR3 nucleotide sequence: TGTGCCAGCTCACCCCCCCTTTTATCCACCGAGCAGTACTTC.